The rows below give T cell receptor beta chains drawn from one sample of a study of blood T cell repertoires in COVID-19. Data came from immunoSEQ multiplex PCR; TCRdb stores just in-frame clones and leaves some out. The sample records fewer than 500,000 clones, around 84% being singletons. Sequenced input: peripheral blood. The receptors were gathered from a human donor with acute or convalescent COVID-19. The donor label of this sample is uncertain. Both conserved end residues are part of each CDR3. A D gene is named only where the DNA matches it firmly. Clone size is given for some rows only: seen once, a few or many times, or a class if the clone is expanded.

size: -
J: TRBJ1-4
V: TRBV10-2
D: -
DNA: TGCGCCAGCAGTCAGGGAGGGGAAAAACTGTTTTTT
CDR3: CASSQGGEKLFF

size: -
J: TRBJ2-7
V: TRBV20-1
D: -
DNA: TGCAGTGCTAGGGACTATTTCGAGCAGTACTTC
CDR3: CSARDYFEQYF

size: many
J: TRBJ1-1
V: TRBV5-1
D: -
DNA: TGCGCCAGCAGATTTCAGGGAATCCTGAACACTGAAGCTTTCTTT
CDR3: CASRFQGILNTEAFF

size: few
J: TRBJ1-5
V: TRBV30
D: -
DNA: TGTGCCTGGAGCGAGTTCTCAGGGGCACAGCCCCAGCATTTT
CDR3: CAWSEFSGAQPQHF

size: -
J: TRBJ2-7
V: TRBV6-1
D: TRBD1
DNA: TGTGCCAGCAGTGAGCAGACAGGGCGATTTCTCCACGAGCAGTACTTC
CDR3: CASSEQTGRFLHEQYF

size: once
J: TRBJ1-3
V: TRBV7-9
D: -
DNA: TGTGCCAGCAGTCCATCCAGGGCTGGAAACACCATATATTTT
CDR3: CASSPSRAGNTIYF

size: -
J: TRBJ2-5
V: TRBV6-1
D: -
DNA: TGTGCCAGCAGTGAAGCGGGCCGGGGCCAGTACTTC
CDR3: CASSEAGRGQYF

size: -
J: TRBJ2-1
V: TRBV5-1
D: -
DNA: TGCGCCAGCAGCTCCAGACACAGGGTTGGTGACAATGAGCAGTTCTTC
CDR3: CASSSRHRVGDNEQFF

size: -
J: TRBJ1-2
V: TRBV6-5
D: -
DNA: TGTGCCAGCAGCTCCCTGAGGAATCACTATGGCTACACCTTC
CDR3: CASSSLRNHYGYTF

size: once
J: TRBJ2-1
V: TRBV19
D: TRBD2
DNA: TGTGCCAGTAGTATTCAAGCGGGGGGCCGTTACAATGAGCAGTTCTTC
CDR3: CASSIQAGGRYNEQFF

size: -
J: TRBJ2-5
V: TRBV3-1/TRBV3-2
D: -
DNA: TGTGCCAGCAGCCGAACACAAGAGACCCAGTACTTC
CDR3: CASSRTQETQYF

size: -
J: TRBJ1-2
V: TRBV6-5
D: -
DNA: TGTGCCAGCAAGAGAGGAGTTGGCTACACCTTC
CDR3: CASKRGVGYTF

size: once
J: TRBJ1-3
V: TRBV28
D: TRBD1
DNA: TGTGCCAGCAGACCTAGGGGGCTTGCTGGAAACACCATATATTTT
CDR3: CASRPRGLAGNTIYF

size: -
J: TRBJ1-1
V: TRBV10-3
D: -
DNA: TGTGCCATCAGTGAGAGGGGGGGGGACATGTCTGAAGCTTTCTTT
CDR3: CAISERGGDMSEAFF

size: -
J: TRBJ2-7
V: TRBV10-3
D: TRBD1
DNA: TGTGCCATCAGTGAGTCAGGGACAGGCACCTACGAGCAGTACTTC
CDR3: CAISESGTGTYEQYF

size: -
J: TRBJ1-6
V: TRBV6-5
D: -
DNA: TGTGCCAGCAGTTACTCGAAAGGAAGGGGGACACCCCTCCACTTT
CDR3: CASSYSKGRGTPLHF

size: -
J: TRBJ1-1
V: TRBV11-2
D: TRBD1
DNA: TGTGCCAGCAGCAAGAGGTCCCCACAGGGGTTGAACACTGAAGCTTTCTTT
CDR3: CASSKRSPQGLNTEAFF

size: -
J: TRBJ2-3
V: TRBV27
D: TRBD1
DNA: TGTGCCAGCAGTCCCAGGGGGCGCAGCACAGATACGCAGTATTTT
CDR3: CASSPRGRSTDTQYF

size: -
J: TRBJ1-2
V: TRBV5-1
D: -
DNA: TGCGCCAGCAGCGATACAGGGAACTATGGCTACACCTTC
CDR3: CASSDTGNYGYTF

size: -
J: TRBJ2-7
V: TRBV19
D: -
DNA: TGTGCCAGTAGTATAGAACATTTCTACGAGCAGTACTTC
CDR3: CASSIEHFYEQYF

size: -
J: TRBJ2-4
V: TRBV6-1
D: TRBD1
DNA: TGTGCCAGCAGATCGACAGGGCTTGGAAACATTCAGTACTTC
CDR3: CASRSTGLGNIQYF

size: -
J: TRBJ1-2
V: TRBV9
D: -
DNA: TGTGCCAGCAGCGCGGGACACTATAACTATGGCTACACCTTC
CDR3: CASSAGHYNYGYTF

size: -
J: TRBJ2-3
V: TRBV6-5
D: TRBD2
DNA: TGTGCCAGCAGCAGGACTAGCGGGAGTGGTACGCAGTATTTT
CDR3: CASSRTSGSGTQYF

size: -
J: TRBJ1-1
V: TRBV7-2
D: -
DNA: TGTGCCAGCAGCCACCTACTACTGAACACTGAAGCTTTCTTT
CDR3: CASSHLLLNTEAFF

size: -
J: TRBJ2-4
V: TRBV9
D: -
DNA: TGTGCCAGCAGCGCCACCTCTGTAGTAGCCAAAAACATTCAGTACTTC
CDR3: CASSATSVVAKNIQYF

size: -
J: TRBJ1-6
V: TRBV7-9
D: TRBD1
DNA: TGTGCCAGCAGCTTAGGGGACAGGGGAAATTCACCCCTCCACTTT
CDR3: CASSLGDRGNSPLHF

size: -
J: TRBJ2-3
V: TRBV4-2
D: -
DNA: TGTGCCAGCAGGGAGTGGGGGGGCACAGATACGCAGTATTTT
CDR3: CASREWGGTDTQYF

size: -
J: TRBJ1-3
V: TRBV18
D: -
DNA: TGTGCCAGCTCACCGGGAGGGTCTGGAAACACCATATATTTT
CDR3: CASSPGGSGNTIYF

size: -
J: TRBJ2-1
V: TRBV2
D: -
DNA: TGTGCCAGCACCCGATTACCCGGGGCGGGGCGGGGTAATGAGCAGTTCTTC
CDR3: CASTRLPGAGRGNEQFF

size: -
J: TRBJ2-7
V: TRBV2
D: TRBD1
DNA: TGTGCCAGCAGTGTAGAGGGACAGGGGGCTTACGAGCAGTACTTC
CDR3: CASSVEGQGAYEQYF

size: -
J: TRBJ1-2
V: TRBV28
D: -
DNA: TGTGCCAGCATTACTACTGGGTATGGCTACACCTTC
CDR3: CASITTGYGYTF

size: -
J: TRBJ1-4
V: TRBV9
D: -
DNA: TGTGCCAGCAGCGCAACGAGGACAAATCGTGGTGAAAAACTGTTTTTT
CDR3: CASSATRTNRGEKLFF

size: -
J: TRBJ1-1
V: TRBV6-5
D: -
DNA: TGTGCCAGCAGTTACTCGATGGGAGGTCGGAACACTGAAGCTTTCTTT
CDR3: CASSYSMGGRNTEAFF

size: once
J: TRBJ1-2
V: TRBV6-1
D: -
DNA: TGTGCCAGCAGTGAATTGTCCCAGCGTGGCTACACCTTC
CDR3: CASSELSQRGYTF

size: -
J: TRBJ1-1
V: TRBV6-5
D: -
DNA: TGTGCCACCTCACCCATGGGCGTCCATTGGGCTTTCTTT
CDR3: CATSPMGVHWAFF

size: -
J: TRBJ2-3
V: TRBV6-2/TRBV6-3
D: -
DNA: TGTGCCAGCAGTCGGGCAGGGGCAGTGGTGGCAGATACGCAGTATTTT
CDR3: CASSRAGAVVADTQYF

size: -
J: TRBJ1-4
V: TRBV28
D: TRBD1
DNA: TGTGCCAGCAGAACGACAGGGGTTAAGGAAAAACTGTTTTTT
CDR3: CASRTTGVKEKLFF

size: -
J: TRBJ2-3
V: TRBV28
D: -
DNA: TGTGCCAGCAGTTTATTAACAAACACAGATACGCAGTATTTT
CDR3: CASSLLTNTDTQYF

size: -
J: TRBJ2-3
V: TRBV4-2
D: -
DNA: TGTGCCAGCAGCAACAAGCTCCGGACAGCTAGCACAGATACGCAGTATTTT
CDR3: CASSNKLRTASTDTQYF

size: -
J: TRBJ1-1
V: TRBV30
D: -
DNA: TGTGCCTGGAACCCAGGCGCCCCTGAAGCTTTCTTT
CDR3: CAWNPGAPEAFF

size: -
J: TRBJ2-7
V: TRBV3-1/TRBV3-2
D: TRBD2
DNA: TGTGCCAGCAGCCAAGTAAGGCCTAGCGGGATTAAGGCACCCTCCTCCTACGAGCAGTACTTC
CDR3: CASSQVRPSGIKAPSSYEQYF

size: -
J: TRBJ2-1
V: TRBV7-9
D: TRBD2
DNA: TGTGCCAGCAGCGTTGGACTAGCGGAAAACAATGAGCAGTTCTTC
CDR3: CASSVGLAENNEQFF

size: -
J: TRBJ1-4
V: TRBV5-1
D: -
DNA: TGCGCCAGCAGCTTGACGGCGGGGGGTAATGAAAAACTGTTTTTT
CDR3: CASSLTAGGNEKLFF

size: -
J: TRBJ2-2
V: TRBV5-1
D: TRBD2
DNA: TGCGCCAGCAGCTTGGATAGCGGGAGATCTGGGGAGCTGTTTTTT
CDR3: CASSLDSGRSGELFF

size: -
J: TRBJ1-1
V: TRBV5-4
D: TRBD1
DNA: TGTGCCAGCAGCTGGGGGGGACAGGGGGCGAGGGGGACTGAAGCTTTCTTT
CDR3: CASSWGGQGARGTEAFF

size: once
J: TRBJ2-7
V: TRBV2
D: TRBD1
DNA: TGTGCCAGCCGCTTAGGGAACAGGGGGCCTGAGCAGTACTTC
CDR3: CASRLGNRGPEQYF

size: -
J: TRBJ1-1
V: TRBV3-1/TRBV3-2
D: -
DNA: TGTGCCAGCAGCCAAGATAGGGGCCAGGGTACTGAAGCTTTCTTT
CDR3: CASSQDRGQGTEAFF

size: -
J: TRBJ2-3
V: TRBV3-1/TRBV3-2
D: TRBD2
DNA: TGTGCCAGCAGGAGGGGCGGGAGTAGCACAGATACGCAGTATTTT
CDR3: CASRRGGSSTDTQYF

size: -
J: TRBJ1-2
V: TRBV4-1
D: TRBD1
DNA: TGCGCCAGCAGCCGGCCGGGACAGGGGGCTGATGGCTACACCTTC
CDR3: CASSRPGQGADGYTF

size: -
J: TRBJ1-2
V: TRBV30
D: -
DNA: TGTGCCTGGAGGGACATTTTGGGGGCTGGCTACACCTTC
CDR3: CAWRDILGAGYTF

size: -
J: TRBJ2-7
V: TRBV3-1/TRBV3-2
D: TRBD2
DNA: TGTGCCAGCAGCCAAGGGGACTACCGGGGCGAGCAGTACTTC
CDR3: CASSQGDYRGEQYF

size: few
J: TRBJ1-2
V: TRBV18
D: TRBD1
DNA: TGTGCCAGCTCACCATTGGGACAGGGGCGGAGGCTTAACTATGGCTACACCTTC
CDR3: CASSPLGQGRRLNYGYTF

size: few
J: TRBJ2-2
V: TRBV28
D: -
DNA: TGTGCCAGCAGTCTAGGGGGTGGCAGGGAGCTGTTTTTT
CDR3: CASSLGGGRELFF